A single sample is the source of the 27 T cell receptor beta chains below, sequenced in a study of identical twins. TCRdb passed the 5' RACE reads through MiXCR, listing each CDR3 protein once. The sample lists around 650,000 distinct CDR3 sequences; roughly 6.6% were seen once. The sample was also linked to a second study, of yellow fever vaccine responses in identical twins.

The sample was PBMCs. These receptors were taken from a woman aged 18-29 years in good health.

The sample holds a few counts of this clonotype. The chain has TRBV28 and TRBJ1-5, with 8 bases fitting TRBD1. The CDR3 contains 16 residues. V dropped 7 bases and J dropped 3; count of bases not matched to a gene: 11. Germline values: CDR1 MDHEN, CDR2 SYDVKM. CDR3: CASNINGQGDNQPQHF. The CDR3 DNA reads as TGTGCCAGCAACATCAACGGACAGGGCGACAATCAGCCCCAGCATTTT. The full variable domain, its missing parts supplied by reference TRBV28 and TRBJ1-5, is DVKVTQSSRYLVKRTGEKVFLECVQDMDHENMFWYRQDPGLGLRLIYFSYDVKMKEKGDIPEGYSVSREKKERFSLILESASTNQTSMYLCASNINGQGDNQPQHFGDGTRLSIL.

This clonotype has a count of ten or more. The chain recombines TRBV12-3 or TRBV12-4 with TRBJ2-3; D remains unclear. This CDR3 spans 15 amino acids. V lost 3 bases and J 1 base, leaving 11 bases between the germline ends. The chain's CDR3 is CASSLNPARTDTQYF. In DNA, the CDR3 is TGTGCCAGCAGTTTGAACCCGGCACGCACAGATACGCAGTATTTT.

This clonotype was detected only a few times. The chain is built from TRBV5-6 and TRBJ2-7; 9 positions match TRBD2. The ends lost 1 base at V and 4 bases at J; junction bases unmatched: 6. Germline V CDR1 and CDR2: SGHDT, YYEEEE. This CDR3 comprises 15 residues. CDR3 coding DNA: TGTGCCAGCAGCTTGTTCCTAGCGGGGTTATACGAGCAGTACTTC. Translating gives CASSLFLAGLYEQYF.

This clonotype was recorded many times. This CDR3 reads CASSQDRWKTQYF. CDR3 DNA: TGCGCCAGCAGCCAAGATAGGTGGAAGACCCAGTACTTC. The J gene is TRBJ2-5, the V gene TRBV4-1, with no clear D. The germline V gene has CDR1 MGHRA and CDR2 YSYEKL. This CDR3 region has 13 residues. The V and J ends lost 0 bases and 6 bases respectively, with 8 bases between them.

This clonotype was observed a handful of times. The rearrangement links TRBV6-1 to TRBJ2-1, with D perhaps matching TRBD2 (6 bases). Per the germline V gene, CDR1 is MNHNS and CDR2 is SASEGT. The CDR3 sequence is 15 residues long. Trimming took off 6 bases at V and 0 bases at J, with 12 bases between the two ends. CDR3 in amino acids: CASSPMGGSYNEQFF. The CDR3 coding sequence is TGTGCCAGCAGCCCCATGGGGGGCTCCTACAATGAGCAGTTCTTC.

This clonotype was observed at least ten times. The chain joins TRBV6-4 to TRBJ2-1; D possibly corresponds to TRBD2 (6 bases). V lost 4 bases and J lost 7, with 14 bases in between. CDR3 size: 14 residues. The germline CDR1 and CDR2 sequences are MRHNA and SNTAGT. The CDR3 DNA follows: TGTGCCAGCAGTGGTCTAGCGAATTCGAATGAGCAGTTCTTC. It codes for CASSGLANSNEQFF.

This clonotype was counted many times. The CDR3 protein is CASTPRGPSVTGELFF. The CDR3 DNA reads as TGTGCCAGCACCCCCCGGGGGCCTTCGGTCACCGGGGAGCTGTTTTTT. J is TRBJ2-2 and V is TRBV6-1; D may correspond to TRBD1 or TRBD2 (6 bases each). Germline CDR1 reads MNHNS; CDR2 reads SASEGT. The CDR3 runs to 16 residues. V was pared by 7 bases and J by 4 bases, with 19 bases between.

This clonotype was seen repeatedly, ten times or more. CDR3 nucleotide sequence: TGTGCCACCAGTGTCCCCGCATTCGATGAGCAGTTCTTC. Translated, it gives CATSVPAFDEQFF. The chain is built from TRBV24-1 and TRBJ2-1; D gene uncertain. The V end lost 5 bases, the J end lost 8 bases, and 12 bases lay between the germline ends. CDR3 size: 13 residues. Germline CDR1 reads KGHDR; CDR2 reads SFDVKD.

The chain carries TRBV7-9 and TRBJ2-5; the D is unclear. Trimming shortened V by 1 base and J by 3 bases, and 9 bases separated the two germline ends. Germline V gives CDR1 SEHNR, CDR2 FQNEAQ (reference sequence). The CDR3 totals 14 residues. CDR3 sequence (DNA): TGTGCCAGCAGCTTAGTATGGGCAGAAGAGACCCAGTACTTC. Its protein is CASSLVWAEETQYF.

This rearrangement joins TRBV7-8 to TRBJ1-1; D is undetermined. Trimming stripped 1 base from V and 4 bases from J, with 10 bases between. The germline CDR1 and CDR2 sequences are SGHVS and FQNEAQ. This CDR3 contains 14 residues. The DNA of the CDR3 is TGTGCCAGCAGCTTAGTGTTTCATAGCACTGAAGCTTTCTTT. This gives the protein CASSLVFHSTEAFF.

This clonotype has ten or more counts. The chain carries TRBV2 and TRBJ1-6; 9 nucleotides match TRBD1. J gave up 8 bases and V 6 bases, and 2 bases lay outside the gene matches. The V gene's germline CDR1 is SNHLY and CDR2 FYNNEI. The CDR3 sequence is 13 residues long. Here the CDR3 reads CASRGQGYSPLHF. DNA of the CDR3: TGTGCCAGCAGGGGACAGGGTTATTCACCCCTCCACTTT.

Ten or more counts support this clonotype. The chain couples TRBV5-1 to TRBJ1-1; 7 bases agree with TRBD1. The CDR3 covers 13 residues. J lost 7 bases, V lost 4 bases, and 7 bases had no gene match. Germline V gene sequence: CDR1 SGHRS, CDR2 YFSETQ. The CDR3 sequence: CASSIDRAGEAFF. CDR3 DNA: TGCGCCAGCAGCATCGACAGGGCTGGTGAAGCTTTCTTT.

This clonotype was seen more than once but under ten times. CDR3 nucleotides: TGTGCCATCAGGTCGGGGGGGGCAACTAATGAAAAACTGTTTTTT. Translation: CAIRSGGATNEKLFF. The J gene is TRBJ1-4, the V gene TRBV10-3; D perhaps matches TRBD1 (5 bases). The germline V gene has CDR1 ENHRY and CDR2 SYGVKD. Trimming left V 6 bases short and J 0 bases short, with 11 bases between. The CDR3 runs 15 residues.

This clonotype has at least ten counts. The chain couples TRBV4-1 to TRBJ2-4, with unresolved D. Germline CDR1 MGHRA, CDR2 YSYEKL. The CDR3 length is 11 residues. Trimming cost V 2 bases and J 13 bases, with 9 bases left between them. The CDR3 loop reads CASSQRATQYF. The CDR3 region has the DNA TGCGCCAGCAGCCAAAGGGCTACCCAGTACTTC.

This clonotype was seen at least ten times. The CDR3 DNA reads TGTGCCAGCAGCTTATGGTCAGGTAATGAGCAGTTCTTC. This codes for CASSLWSGNEQFF. This sequence joins TRBV7-2 and TRBJ2-1; D gene unclear. CDR3 size: 13 residues. Trimming took 2 bases from V and 7 from J, leaving 9 bases between them. The germline gives CDR1 SGHTA, CDR2 FQGNSA. Together with reference TRBV7-2 and TRBJ2-1, the CDR3 gives the full variable domain: GAGVSQSPSNKVTEKGKDVELRCDPISGHTALYWYRQSLGQGLEFLIYFQGNSAPDKSGLPSDRFSAERTGGSVSTLTIQRTQQEDSAVYLCASSLWSGNEQFFGPGTRLTVL.

This clonotype has ten or more counts. V usage is TRBV15 and J usage is TRBJ2-5; the D gene is possibly TRBD1 (5 bases). The CDR3 spans 13 residues. Looked up from germline, CDR1 is LNHNV and CDR2 is YYDKDF (reference sequence). V shed 3 bases and J shed 9 bases, with 14 bases lying between them. The CDR3 spells CATSSEPWGPQYF. CDR3 sequence (DNA): TGTGCCACCAGCAGCGAACCTTGGGGCCCCCAGTACTTC.

The chain recombines TRBV12-3 or TRBV12-4 with TRBJ2-1; 11 bases agree with TRBD2. The CDR3 totals 18 residues. J gave up 1 base and V 3 bases, and 8 bases lay outside the gene matches. Written as DNA, the CDR3 is TGTGCCAGCAGTTTGAGTAGCGGGAGGGTTTTTTCCTACAATGAGCAGTTCTTC. Amino acids: CASSLSSGRVFSYNEQFF.

This clonotype showed up many times. The chain's CDR3 is CSVRLAGAGEQYF. CDR3 DNA sequence: TGCAGCGTCCGACTAGCGGGAGCGGGTGAGCAGTACTTC. The chain combines TRBV29-1 with TRBJ2-7; 12 nucleotides align to TRBD2. Germline V CDR1 and CDR2: SQVTM, ANQGSEA. The CDR3 sequence is 13 residues long. V was pared by 6 bases and J by 7 bases, with 7 bases of the junction left unmatched.

This clonotype was picked up a small number of times. This chain links TRBV18 with TRBJ1-4; TRBD1 matches at 7 bases. In germline, CDR1 is KGHSH, CDR2 LQKENI. The V and J ends lost 3 bases and 3 bases, in that order; junction bases with no gene match: 7. This CDR3 is 16 amino acids long. CDR3 sequence: CASSPSPGTANEKLFF. In DNA form, the CDR3 reads TGTGCCAGCTCACCGTCACCCGGGACAGCTAATGAAAAACTGTTTTTT.

To note about this clonotype: An end of the junction differs from the germline gene, which may be a read error. V is TRBV20-1 and J is TRBJ2-4; D is unclear. Germline CDR1 and CDR2: DFQATT and SNEGSKA (reference sequence). This CDR3 spans 15 amino acids. CDR3 residues: CSARDYGLAKDIQYF. The CDR3 region has the DNA TGCAGTGCTAGAGATTATGGATTAGCCAAAGACATTCAGTACTTC.

Turning to this clonotype: A much larger clone differs from this one at a single base, so this may be a read error. The chain links TRBV29-1 to TRBJ2-5; D may match TRBD1 or TRBD2 (6 bases each). The CDR3 has 13 residues. From germline, CDR1 is SQVTM and CDR2 ANQGSEA. The CDR3 coding sequence is TGCAGCGTTGAGGGGGGCAGGAAAGAGACCCTGTACTTC. Encoded protein: CSVEGGRKETLYF.

This clonotype was observed a handful of times. The chain recombines TRBV24-1 with TRBJ1-5, with 11 bases fitting TRBD1. The J segment lost 0 bases and the V segment lost 6 bases, leaving 6 bases of the junction unmatched. CDR3 size: 17 residues. Germline CDR1 and CDR2: KGHDR and SFDVKD. DNA of the CDR3: TGTGCCACCAGTCCCGGACAGGGGGCTTATAGCAATCAGCCCCAGCATTTT. As protein: CATSPGQGAYSNQPQHF.

This clonotype was recorded a few times. The chain joins TRBV12-3 or TRBV12-4 to TRBJ2-5; TRBD1 is a possible D gene (6 bases). The CDR3 runs to 11 residues. V was clipped by 8 bases and J by 5 bases, with 9 bases between them. The CDR3 bases are TGTGCCAGCGGGGGCTTGGAGACCCAGTACTTC. Encoded protein: CASGGLETQYF.

The rearrangement uses TRBV5-1 and TRBJ2-1; the D gene is possibly TRBD1 (8 bases). The germline V gene has CDR1 SGHRS and CDR2 YFSETQ. This CDR3 contains 15 residues. Trimming removed 4 bases at V and 7 bases at J, with 18 bases between. In DNA form, the CDR3 reads TGCGCCAGCAGCACAGGGGGGCGGGGGAGGAATGAGCAGTTCTTC. This codes for CASSTGGRGRNEQFF.

As concerns this clonotype: One end of the junction is discordant with germline, which a read error may explain. J is TRBJ1-4 and V is TRBV20-1; D is unclear. Germline-derived CDR1 and CDR2 are DFQATT and SNEGSKA (reference sequence). The CDR3 contains 16 residues. For the CDR3, the DNA is TGCTGTGCCAGAGCAAGGGAATTCTCAACTAATGAAAAACTGTTTTTT. As protein: CCARAREFSTNEKLFF.

Only a few counts were recorded for this clonotype. An end of the junction differs from the germline gene, which may be a read error. V usage is TRBV4-1 and J usage is TRBJ2-5; the match to TRBD2 covers 9 bases. This CDR3 contains 15 residues. From germline, CDR1 is MGHRA and CDR2 YSYEKL. The CDR3 loop is CASSQVTSGRETQYF. The CDR3 DNA reads TGCGCCAGCAGCCAGGTGACTAGCGGAAGGGAGACCCAGTACTTT.

This clonotype has more than one count but fewer than ten. This rearrangement joins TRBV28 to TRBJ2-5; D gene unclear. Trimming removed 1 base from V and 5 bases from J, with 17 bases in between. CDR1 and CDR2 (germline): MDHEN, SYDVKM. The CDR3 sequence is 16 residues long. The CDR3 spells CASSLYRAPDGETQYF. The CDR3 DNA is TGTGCCAGCAGTTTATATCGGGCTCCCGATGGGGAGACCCAGTACTTC.